This TCR beta chain was documented in a study of beta chain features in type 1 diabetes. The CDR3 loop spans 13 amino acids. Germline CDR1 reads SGDLS; CDR2 reads YYNGEE. With 0 bases removed from V and 1 base from J, the gap between germline ends came to 4 bases. The authors reverse transcribed all of the isolated RNA, so sequencing captured expressed TCRB transcripts. Generated by immunoSEQ multiplex PCR, the TCRdb table keeps only in-frame clones and is missing some. The repertoire holds around 710,000 clones, with around 12% as singletons. Study-wide findings and caveats: Naive, central memory and regulatory TCRB repertoires appeared more similar among patients than healthy donors. Significant though moderate, a shortening of TCRB CDR3s appeared in all four CD4+ subsets of Type 1 diabetes patients.

As to this clone: Its cognate antigen is unknown. This CDR3 is also generated by other DNA sequences in the sample.

The sequenced sample was naive CD4+ T cells from blood. The clonotype comes from a man aged 25 to 40 with type 1 diabetes. The chain employs TRBV9 and TRBJ2-5; no clear D gene. DNA of the CDR3: TGTGCCAGCAGCGTAGCGGGCCAAGAGACCCAGTACTTC. Protein: CASSVAGQETQYF.